This paragraph covers one T cell receptor beta chain sequence. Its antigen target is currently unknown. Per-nucleotide qualities are absent, and no much larger clonotype sits a single base away. The donors were included in the validation cohort of over a hundred subjects, a group kept apart from the roughly 670-subject first cohort. Measured from the cysteine to the phenylalanine, the CDR3 is 16 residues long. Just CDR3 DNA is preserved here, 48 bases in frame from base 1. CDR1 SEHNR and CDR2 FQNEAQ were looked up in the germline V gene (reference sequence). V gives up 3 bases and J gives up 1 base, and the segment between their germline ends measures 12 bases. The sample originates from a study of cytomegalovirus exposure and HLA in healthy donors (dated by TCRdb to the late 2010s). As for the study more broadly: According to a later analysis, one platform produced both the roughly 110 validation repertoires and the 670 or so repertoires of the first cohort. The aim of the study was to test whether cataloging public T cell receptors could identify signatures of past pathogen exposure. Besides the first cohort of hundreds of subjects, a separate validation cohort made up of 120 different subjects was used. To predict cytomegalovirus infection status, the study brought together high-throughput TCR immunosequencing, statistical association of individual TCRs with disease status, and machine learning.

The paper as a whole reports these results and caveats: In the study, around 150 TCR beta chains were listed as associated with cytomegalovirus. The classifier was reported to diagnose cytomegalovirus status with high specificity and sensitivity in both the original and validation cohorts. The authors suggested that the approach could potentially be extended to other disease states and immunological phenotypes. In vitro tests confirmed that a few of the cytomegalovirus-associated TCR beta chains recognize cytomegalovirus antigens. Subsequent analysis determined that TCRs grouped into clusters in the first cohort also showed a tendency toward co-occurrence across the 130 or so validation repertoires, and 90% to 95% of cluster scores exceeded 0. Across donors, most TCR sequences were observed very rarely, whereas some public TCRs were present in many individuals. A later analysis had no HLA typing for the validation cohort, so co-occurrence there was scored across all 130 or so repertoires.

Library creation used the immunoSEQ multiplex PCR assay. The original pipeline was this. A statistical classification framework was built for diagnosing cytomegalovirus status from the catalog of TCR beta chain sequences. TCRdb took over this immuneACCESS table, retaining in-frame rearrangements with V and J assigned. Such tables are incomplete; in checked studies, under half of the missing clones stem from an unresolved V gene, and the remainder is unexplained. V, J and clone size derive from that table, while D and trimming were established from the DNA sequence. This sample comprises under 150,000 clones, about 87% of them detected only once. The ten largest clones capture under 2% of the sample.

The chain is encoded by TRBV7-9 joined to TRBJ2-2; perhaps TRBD1 is the D gene, with 5 bases matching. Sequenced material: PBMCs. This TCR was recovered from a woman between 18 and 29 years old in good health and CMV-seronegative. CDR3 loop: CASSFPSDRNTGELFF. The DNA reads as follows: TGTGCCAGCAGCTTCCCTTCAGACAGGAACACCGGGGAGCTGTTTTTT.